A selection of T cell receptor beta chains follows, all from one sample in a study of neoadjuvant nivolumab and ipilimumab in lung cancer. The data were produced by immunoSEQ multiplex PCR, yet TCRdb's version contains in-frame clones alone and is incomplete. The sample contains 25,000 or so clones, approximately 86% of which appear only once. Source: tumor tissue, taken after neoadjuvant nivolumab, alone or with ipilimumab, at or shortly before surgery. The receptors were sampled from an adult with non-small cell lung cancer. Both conserved end residues are part of each CDR3. A D gene is named only where the DNA matches it firmly. Clone size, where shown, is once, few, many, or a class for clones that have expanded.

d_call j_call clone_size v_call cdr3_nt cdr3_aa
. TRBJ1-1 . TRBV29-1 TGCAGCGCTACAGCAGGGGAGGGGACTGAAGCTTTCTTT CSATAGEGTEAFF
. TRBJ2-5 . TRBV10-2 TGCGCCAGCAGCCAAGTACGACAAGAGACCCAGTACTTC CASSQVRQETQYF
TRBD2 TRBJ2-3 . TRBV7-6 TGTGCCAGCAGCTTAGCGCTAAAATCGAGCGGGGGCACAGATACGCAGTATTTT CASSLALKSSGGTDTQYF
. TRBJ2-1 . TRBV6-5 TGTGCCAGCAGTCCCTTGGGCGGGAATGAGCAGTTCTTC CASSPLGGNEQFF
. TRBJ1-1 . TRBV18 TGTGCCAGCTCAAACGACAGGTCAACTGAAGCTTTCTTT CASSNDRSTEAFF
TRBD2 TRBJ2-1 once TRBV6-6 TGTGCCAGCAGCGAACTAGCGGCGTCCTATGAGCAGTTCTTC CASSELAASYEQFF
. TRBJ2-6 . TRBV6-1 TGTGCCAGCATGGGGTTCGGTGGCAACGTCCTGACTTTC CASMGFGGNVLTF
TRBD2 TRBJ2-3 . TRBV9 TGTGCCAGCAGCGTAGCTCCCGGGACTAGCATTACAGATACGCAGTATTTT CASSVAPGTSITDTQYF
. TRBJ2-2 . TRBV18 TGTGCCAGCTCACCCTCAGGGAGTCGGAACACCGGGGAGCTGTTTTTT CASSPSGSRNTGELFF
TRBD1 TRBJ2-3 once TRBV6-5 TGTGCCAGCAGCTTCCAGGGGGCCGTCGGGGATACGCAGTATTTT CASSFQGAVGDTQYF
. TRBJ1-6 . TRBV18 TGTGCCAGCTCACCAGGGAGCAATTCACCCCTCCACTTT CASSPGSNSPLHF
. TRBJ1-3 . TRBV5-1 TGCGCCAGCAGTTTGACACTCTCTGGAAACACCATATATTTT CASSLTLSGNTIYF
TRBD1 TRBJ2-1 . TRBV9 TGTGCCAGCAGCGGAACAGGGGGCCATGAGCAGTTCTTC CASSGTGGHEQFF
TRBD2 TRBJ2-3 . TRBV14 TGTGCCAGCAGCCAAACGCGGGGGATCACAGATACGCAGTATTTT CASSQTRGITDTQYF
. TRBJ1-1 . TRBV28 TGTGCCAGCAGTCCGCAGGGAGACGCTTTCTTT CASSPQGDAFF
. TRBJ1-5 . TRBV6-1 TGTGCCAGCTGGTGGTCAGGGGGCAATCAGCCCCAGCATTTT CASWWSGGNQPQHF
TRBD2 TRBJ2-5 . TRBV28 TGTGCCAGCAGCCTAGCGGGAGGACGTGAAGAGACCCAGTACTTC CASSLAGGREETQYF
TRBD1 TRBJ1-6 . TRBV6-5 TGTGCCAGCAGGGGGACAGGGTGGTTTACTTCACCCCTCCACTTT CASRGTGWFTSPLHF
. TRBJ2-1 . TRBV4-3 TGCGCCAGCAGCCAAGATAGGGGGGTCTACAATGAGCAGTTCTTC CASSQDRGVYNEQFF
. TRBJ2-7 . TRBV9 TGTGCCAGCAGCGTAGTACCGGGTGAGGAGCAGTACTTC CASSVVPGEEQYF
TRBD1 TRBJ1-4 . TRBV11-2 TGTGCCAGCAGCCCAGGACAGGGTGATGAAAAACTGTTTTTT CASSPGQGDEKLFF
. TRBJ2-7 . TRBV7-9 TGTGCCAGCAGCTTAAGAGCCTCCTACGAGCAGTACTTC CASSLRASYEQYF
. TRBJ2-7 . TRBV11-2 TGTGCCAGCAGCTTAACCTCAGGGGTGAGCTCCTACGAGCAGTACTTC CASSLTSGVSSYEQYF
TRBD1 TRBJ2-7 . TRBV6-4 TGTGCCAGCAGTGACTCGGACAGGGGCGAGCAGTACTTC CASSDSDRGEQYF
TRBD2 TRBJ2-1 . TRBV4-3 TGCGCCAGCAGCCAAGATAGCGGGTCCTACAATGAGCAGTTCTTC CASSQDSGSYNEQFF
. TRBJ2-3 . TRBV15 TGTGCCACCAGCAGAGAAGGGATTAACACAGATACGCAGTATTTT CATSREGINTDTQYF
. TRBJ1-5 . TRBV7-2 TGTGCCAGCAGCCCAAGAACAGGGAACAATCAGCCCCAGCATTTT CASSPRTGNNQPQHF
. TRBJ2-3 . TRBV5-4 TGTGCCAGCAGCGGATGGGGGGCGGGAGATACGCAGTATTTT CASSGWGAGDTQYF
TRBD1 TRBJ1-1 . TRBV7-2 TGTGCCAGCAGCTTAGGACAGGGGCGACAAGCTTTCTTT CASSLGQGRQAFF
. TRBJ2-5 . TRBV29-1 TGCAGCGCCCTGTACCAAGAGACCCAGTACTTC CSALYQETQYF
TRBD1 TRBJ2-7 . TRBV27 TGTGCCAGCAGTTTGGGACAGGGATTCTACGAGCAGTACTTC CASSLGQGFYEQYF
TRBD1 TRBJ2-3 . TRBV5-6 TGTGCCAGCAGCTCGGACAGGGTCTCTTACACAGATACGCAGTATTTT CASSSDRVSYTDTQYF